This T cell receptor beta chain was observed in a study of early T cells in non-severe SARS-CoV-2 infection. At the level of the study: The input, bulk RNA from unsorted whole blood, was sequenced, and chains were unpaired. Study observations and caveats: Private and CD4 specificities were missed by VDJdb matching, which favored anti-spike CD8 responses.

Germline loops: CDR1 SGHDN, CDR2 FVKESK. The CDR3 spans 13 residues. V was cut by 0 bases and J by 8 bases, with 8 bases left in between. This clonotype has at least ten counts. Antigen specificity is unknown. Attached unique molecular identifiers marked individual cDNA molecules. TCRdb used MiXCR to reprocess the 5' RACE reads, holding one entry per CDR3 protein. The repertoire holds approximately 110,000 distinct CDR3 sequences, with 14% to 15% as singletons. The sequenced sample consisted of whole blood. This clonotype originated in an adult who was a healthcare worker with PCR-confirmed SARS-CoV-2 infection or an uninfected control (not recorded which). V and J are TRBV14 and TRBJ1-3; weak D call: TRBD1 (5 bases). CDR3 nucleotides: TGTGCCAGCAGCCAAGAGCTGGGGCACACCATATATTTT. As protein: CASSQELGHTIYF.